The 20 T cell receptor beta chains listed next were all sequenced from one sample in a study of blood T cell repertoires in COVID-19. Method: immunoSEQ multiplex PCR; TCRdb's copy keeps in-frame clones and lacks some. The data show more than 150,000 clones, around 92% seen once. The sequencing input was peripheral blood. The receptor source for this set is a man aged 60 to 75 with acute or convalescent COVID-19.

This chain links TRBV11-3 with TRBJ1-2, with D perhaps TRBD1 (6 bases). V was trimmed by 1 base and J by 0 bases, leaving 9 bases between them. The CDR3 is 15 residues long. Germline CDR1 is SGHNT and CDR2 is YENEEA. The CDR3 DNA is TGTGCCAGCAGCTTAGCAGGGACACCTAACTATGGCTACACCTTC. Translating gives CASSLAGTPNYGYTF.

The V call is TRBV7-8, the J call TRBJ1-2; possibly TRBD1 for D (5 bases). The CDR3 runs 16 residues. V lost 4 bases, J lost 4 bases, and 19 bases lay in between. Germline V gene lookup returns CDR1 SGHVS and CDR2 FQNEAQ. The chain's CDR3 is CASSSFRHSQGYGYTF. The CDR3, as DNA: TGTGCCAGCAGCTCCTTTCGGCACTCCCAGGGCTATGGCTACACCTTC.

This chain connects TRBV19 to TRBJ2-1; TRBD1 is a possible D gene (5 bases). This CDR3 has 11 amino acids. V was clipped by 8 bases and J by 6 bases, with 8 bases between them. The V gene's germline CDR1 is LNHDA and CDR2 SQIVND (reference sequence). The CDR3 nucleotides read TGTGCCAGTGACAGCACCAATGAGCAGTTCTTC. As protein: CASDSTNEQFF.

The chain couples TRBV27 to TRBJ1-1; TRBD1 agrees at 7 bases. V was pared by 7 bases and J by 1 base, with 3 bases of the junction left unmatched. Germline CDR1 MNHEY, CDR2 SMNVEV (reference sequence). There are 13 residues in the CDR3. The CDR3 protein is CASKWDRNTEAFF. DNA of the CDR3: TGTGCCAGCAAGTGGGACAGGAACACTGAAGCTTTCTTT.

The V gene is TRBV2, the J gene TRBJ2-7; D perhaps matches TRBD1 (5 bases). The V end was cut by 6 bases, the J end by 5 bases, with 8 bases between. Germline loops: CDR1 SNHLY, CDR2 FYNNEI. This CDR3 is 11 amino acids long. The CDR3 region has the DNA TGTGCCAGCAGCCAGGGTAACGAGCAGTACTTC. This sequence encodes CASSQGNEQYF.

Here the CDR3 DNA reads TGTGCCACCACCCCCCGACGGGCAGGGACTATGAACACTGAAGCTTTCTTT. Its protein is CATTPRRAGTMNTEAFF. The rearrangement uses TRBV19 and TRBJ1-1; D may be TRBD1 (5 bases). Per germline, CDR1 LNHDA and CDR2 SQIVND (reference sequence). The CDR3 covers 17 residues. Trimming removed 10 bases at V and 0 bases at J, with 24 bases between.

CDR3 protein: CASSFGQGPYEQYF. CDR3 bases: TGTGCCAGCAGCTTTGGACAGGGACCCTACGAGCAGTACTTC. This chain connects TRBV11-1 to TRBJ2-7, with TRBD1 matching over 8 bases. After removal of 3 bases from V and 2 bases from J, the junction contained 3 bases not matched to a gene. Germline V gene lookup returns CDR1 SGHAT and CDR2 FQDESV (reference sequence). The CDR3 is 14 amino acids.

This rearrangement joins TRBV11-2 to TRBJ2-3, with TRBD2 matching over 12 bases. Germline V gene sequence: CDR1 SGHAT, CDR2 FQNNGV. This CDR3 has 15 amino acids. The V segment lost 6 bases and the J segment 7 bases; nucleotides outside the gene matches: 8. The CDR3 reads CASRPTSGGPNTQYF. The CDR3, as DNA: TGTGCCAGCAGGCCTACTAGCGGGGGGCCAAATACGCAGTATTTT. Full variable domain (remainder filled in from reference TRBV11-2 and TRBJ2-3): EAGVAQSPRYKIIEKRQSVAFWCNPISGHATLYWYQQILGQGPKLLIQFQNNGVVDDSQLPKDRFSAERLKGVDSTLKIQPAKLEDSAVYLCASRPTSGGPNTQYFGPGTRLTVL.

The chain joins TRBV5-1 to TRBJ2-7; D possibly corresponds to TRBD2 (6 bases). The CDR3 is 15 residues long. CDR1 SGHRS and CDR2 YFSETQ come from the germline V gene. V lost 2 bases and J 2 bases, leaving 14 bases between the germline ends. The CDR3 sequence is CASSFNTGGPYEQYF. CDR3 DNA sequence: TGCGCCAGCAGCTTCAATACCGGGGGACCCTACGAGCAGTACTTC.

The DNA for the CDR3 is TGTGCCAGCAGCCCCTTCGGAGGCGGGGGTACCTATGGCTACACCTTC. Translation: CASSPFGGGGTYGYTF. The V call is TRBV7-2, the J call TRBJ1-2; weak D call: TRBD1 (5 bases). CDR3 length: 16 residues. V was pared by 5 bases and J by 4 bases, with 20 bases between. The germline gives CDR1 SGHTA, CDR2 FQGNSA.

The gene calls are TRBV2 and TRBJ1-2; D ambiguous. Per germline, CDR1 SNHLY and CDR2 FYNNEI. The CDR3 runs 12 residues. V gave up 3 bases and J gave up 8 bases, with 10 bases separating them. CDR3 coding DNA: TGTGCCAGCAGTGAGGGCCCACAGGGCTACACCTTC. It codes for CASSEGPQGYTF.

The gene calls are TRBV7-8 and TRBJ1-3; perhaps TRBD1 as D (5 bases). Between the trimmed V and J ends, which lost 0 bases and 7 bases, there was a span of 10 bases. Germline-derived CDR1 and CDR2 are SGHVS and FQNEAQ. The CDR3 sequence is 14 residues long. DNA for the CDR3: TGTGCCAGCAGCTTAGCGGGCAGGGTGAACACCATATATTTT. Its protein product is CASSLAGRVNTIYF.

The J gene is TRBJ1-4, the V gene TRBV7-9; D remains unclear. CDR1 SEHNR and CDR2 FQNEAQ come from the germline V gene (reference sequence). Trimming pared 0 bases from V and 0 bases from J, leaving 8 bases between. The CDR3 is made up of 16 amino acids. The CDR3 nucleotides read TGTGCCAGCAGCTTAGCGCTAAGAGCAACTAATGAAAAACTGTTTTTT. Encoded protein: CASSLALRATNEKLFF.

The rearrangement joins TRBV19 to TRBJ1-4; 8 bases are shared with TRBD1. The CDR3 loop spans 14 amino acids. V was pared by 6 bases and J by 5 bases, with 5 bases of the junction left unmatched. CDR1 and CDR2 from the germline V gene are LNHDA and SQIVND (reference sequence). CDR3 sequence reads: CASRLTGANEKLFF. CDR3 nucleotides: TGTGCCAGTAGGTTGACAGGGGCAAATGAAAAACTGTTTTTT.

The rearrangement links TRBV4-1 to TRBJ1-1; TRBD1 matches 7 bases. The CDR3 contains 14 residues. Losses at the gene ends were 5 bases for V and 10 bases for J; bases not matched to a gene: 13. The germline V gene encodes CDR1 MGHRA and CDR2 YSYEKL. The CDR3 sequence: CASSTRQGPRGAFF. The CDR3 DNA reads TGCGCCAGCAGCACTCGACAGGGCCCGAGGGGAGCTTTCTTT.

The CDR3 loop is CATTRPGRSSYEQYF. The CDR3 nucleotides read TGTGCCACAACGAGACCCGGTCGGAGCTCCTACGAGCAGTACTTC. The chain carries TRBV2 and TRBJ2-7; D gene ambiguous. This CDR3 has 15 amino acids. Deletions cut 10 bases from V and 0 bases from J, with 19 bases between. The germline CDR1 and CDR2 sequences are SNHLY and FYNNEI. Full variable domain (missing parts from reference TRBV2 and TRBJ2-7): EPEVTQTPSHQVTQMGQEVILRCVPISNHLYFYWYRQILGQKVEFLVSFYNNEISEKSEIFDDQFSVERPDGSNFTLKIRSTKLEDSAMYFCATTRPGRSSYEQYFGPGTRLTVT.

The gene calls are TRBV4-2 and TRBJ2-3, with D possibly matching TRBD2 (6 bases). The CDR3 has 18 residues. Germline-derived CDR1 and CDR2 are LGHNA and YNFKEQ. V gave up 3 bases and J gave up 7 bases, with 26 bases separating them. The CDR3 is CASSQDQPRDWGSYTQYF. CDR3 in DNA: TGTGCCAGCAGCCAGGATCAACCCCGGGACTGGGGGTCTTATACGCAGTATTTT.

This rearrangement joins TRBV6-1 to TRBJ1-5, with unresolved D. Trimming removed 3 bases at V and 7 bases at J, with 10 bases between. The CDR3 has 13 amino acids. The germline CDR1 and CDR2 sequences are MNHNS and SASEGT. CDR3 DNA: TGTGCCAGCAGTGATTTCAGTCGACAGCCCCAGCATTTT. This sequence encodes CASSDFSRQPQHF.

CDR3: CASSLQGTSYNSPLHF. In DNA, the CDR3 is TGCGCCAGCAGCTTGCAGGGAACCTCCTATAATTCACCCCTCCACTTT. The chain uses TRBV5-1 and TRBJ1-6, with a possible D match to TRBD1 (5 bases). With 1 base removed from V and 0 bases from J, the gap between germline ends came to 8 bases. The length of the CDR3 is 16 residues. The germline CDR1 and CDR2 sequences are SGHRS and YFSETQ.

The gene calls are TRBV9 and TRBJ1-2, with D possibly being TRBD1 (6 bases). In germline, CDR1 is SGDLS, CDR2 YYNGEE. V shed 3 bases and J shed 4 bases, with 13 bases lying between them. The CDR3 sequence is 14 residues long. The CDR3 nucleotides read TGTGCCAGCAGCGCGGGGGGCAGACCCTATGGCTACACCTTC. Its protein is CASSAGGRPYGYTF.